This is a list of T cell receptor beta chains from one sample in a study of T cell repertoires in cytomegalovirus infection. Antigens for these TCRs are unknown. In TCRdb, the reads were re-called with MiXCR into one record per CDR3 protein. This sample carries about 470,000 distinct CDR3 sequences, under 45% of them seen once, and the ten largest clones take 40% to 50%. Sample: cultured PBMCs, taken from culture after CMV antigen stimulation. Receptor source: a human donor in good health (CMV status not recorded). Some clones in this sample may be carry-over from other donors' samples. Each CDR3 is given with its conserved first and last residue. Fields, in order: D gene, J gene, clone size, V gene, CDR3 protein, CDR3 DNA. A D gene is named only where the DNA matches it firmly. Not all rows give a size; the values are once, few, many and, for expanded clones, a class.

D: TRBD2; J: TRBJ2-7; size: .; V: TRBV5-1; CDR3: CASSLDGTSGRGEQYF; DNA: TGCGCCAGCAGCTTGGACGGGACTAGCGGTCGCGGGGAGCAGTACTTC
D: .; J: TRBJ2-7; size: few; V: TRBV5-6; CDR3: CASSWEVGGSYEQYF; DNA: TGTGCCAGCAGCTGGGAAGTCGGAGGGTCCTACGAGCAGTACTTC
D: TRBD2; J: TRBJ2-1; size: few; V: TRBV7-6; CDR3: CASSPLADFYNEQFF; DNA: TGTGCCAGCAGCCCCCTAGCGGACTTTTACAATGAGCAGTTCTTC
D: TRBD2; J: TRBJ2-3; size: .; V: TRBV12-3/TRBV12-4; CDR3: CASSPVWGSGGTDTQYF; DNA: TGTGCCAGCAGTCCGGTCTGGGGTAGCGGGGGTACAGATACGCAGTATTTT
D: .; J: TRBJ2-6; size: few; V: TRBV19; CDR3: CASSILQGSGANVLTF; DNA: TGTGCCAGTAGTATCCTACAGGGTTCTGGGGCCAACGTCCTGACTTTC
D: .; J: TRBJ1-5; size: once; V: TRBV20-1; CDR3: CSATQYSNQPQHF; DNA: TGCAGTGCTACCCAGTATAGCAATCAGCCCCAGCATTTT
D: .; J: TRBJ1-5; size: .; V: TRBV7-9; CDR3: CASSFGQHNQPQHF; DNA: TGTGCCAGCAGCTTCGGACAGCACAATCAGCCCCAGCATTTT
D: .; J: TRBJ1-5; size: .; V: TRBV12-3/TRBV12-4; CDR3: CASSLALGGGQPQHF; DNA: TGTGCCAGCAGTTTAGCGTTGGGGGGGGGTCAGCCCCAGCATTTT
D: .; J: TRBJ2-1; size: .; V: TRBV15; CDR3: CATSRDRDGWSYNEQFF; DNA: TGTGCCACCAGCAGAGATCGGGATGGGTGGTCCTACAATGAGCAGTTCTTC
D: TRBD2; J: TRBJ2-3; size: .; V: TRBV15; CDR3: CATSRATSGGISTDTQYF; DNA: TGTGCCACCAGCAGAGCGACTAGCGGGGGGATATCGACAGATACGCAGTATTTT
D: .; J: TRBJ2-3; size: .; V: TRBV7-4; CDR3: CASSLYTDASDTQYF; DNA: TGTGCCAGCAGCTTATACACGGACGCCTCAGATACGCAGTATTTT
D: .; J: TRBJ2-3; size: few; V: TRBV27; CDR3: CASSGIAGSLDTQYF; DNA: TGTGCCAGCAGTGGAATAGCCGGGTCGTTGGATACGCAGTATTTT
D: .; J: TRBJ2-7; size: .; V: TRBV30; CDR3: CAWSREFSYEQYF; DNA: TGTGCCTGGAGCCGGGAATTCTCCTACGAGCAGTACTTC
D: .; J: TRBJ1-2; size: few; V: TRBV7-4; CDR3: CASSFEGQDGYTF; DNA: TGTGCCAGCAGCTTTGAGGGTCAAGACGGCTACACCTTC
D: .; J: TRBJ2-7; size: .; V: TRBV2; CDR3: CASSPREEAYEQYF; DNA: TGTGCCAGCAGCCCCCGCGAAGAGGCCTACGAGCAGTACTTC
D: TRBD2; J: TRBJ2-7; size: .; V: TRBV7-2; CDR3: CASSLGLAGVETYEQYF; DNA: TGTGCCAGCAGCTTAGGACTAGCGGGGGTGGAAACCTACGAGCAGTACTTC
D: .; J: TRBJ1-5; size: .; V: TRBV27; CDR3: CASSPYPGAPNQPQHF; DNA: TGTGCCAGCAGCCCATATCCGGGTGCCCCGAATCAGCCCCAGCATTTT
D: TRBD1; J: TRBJ2-7; size: .; V: TRBV2; CDR3: CASSLDRGERQYF; DNA: TGTGCCAGCAGTTTGGACAGGGGTGAACGGCAGTACTTC
D: .; J: TRBJ2-7; size: .; V: TRBV20-1; CDR3: CSARRESSYEQYF; DNA: TGCAGTGCTAGACGGGAGAGCTCCTACGAGCAGTACTTC
D: .; J: TRBJ1-1; size: .; V: TRBV12-3/TRBV12-4; CDR3: CASSLVEAFF; DNA: TGTGCCAGCAGTTTAGTTGAAGCTTTCTTT
D: TRBD2; J: TRBJ2-3; size: .; V: TRBV4-1; CDR3: CASSHRTSADTQYF; DNA: TGCGCCAGCAGCCACCGGACTAGCGCAGATACGCAGTATTTT
D: .; J: TRBJ2-5; size: few; V: TRBV10-3; CDR3: CAIRSGPEETQYF; DNA: TGTGCCATCAGGTCGGGGCCAGAAGAGACCCAGTACTTC
D: TRBD2; J: TRBJ2-3; size: .; V: TRBV15; CDR3: CATSRDPTSGGVDTQYF; DNA: TGTGCCACCAGCAGAGATCCGACTAGCGGGGGGGTGGATACGCAGTATTTT
D: .; J: TRBJ1-6; size: .; V: TRBV18; CDR3: CASSQQGSPLHF; DNA: TGTGCCAGCTCTCAGCAGGGTTCACCCCTCCACTTT
D: TRBD2; J: TRBJ2-3; size: .; V: TRBV7-9; CDR3: CASSLALAGAADTQYF; DNA: TGTGCCAGCAGCTTAGCCCTAGCGGGAGCGGCAGATACGCAGTATTTT
D: TRBD2; J: TRBJ2-1; size: .; V: TRBV27; CDR3: CASSLSGWGGYNEQFF; DNA: TGTGCCAGCAGTTTATCGGGGTGGGGGGGCTACAATGAGCAGTTCTTC
D: .; J: TRBJ1-3; size: few; V: TRBV7-2; CDR3: CASSLDRNSGNTIYF; DNA: TGTGCCAGCAGCTTAGACAGGAACTCTGGAAACACCATATATTTT
D: TRBD2; J: TRBJ2-1; size: .; V: TRBV29-1; CDR3: CSVGGLAVYSEQFF; DNA: TGCAGCGTTGGGGGACTAGCGGTGTACAGTGAGCAGTTCTTC
D: .; J: TRBJ2-7; size: .; V: TRBV6-5; CDR3: CASSQGGVVQYF; DNA: TGTGCCAGCAGCCAGGGGGGAGTGGTGCAGTACTTC
D: TRBD1; J: TRBJ2-7; size: once; V: TRBV4-3; CDR3: CASSKGGPNWAQYF; DNA: TGCGCCAGCAGCAAAGGGGGCCCAAACTGGGCGCAGTACTTC